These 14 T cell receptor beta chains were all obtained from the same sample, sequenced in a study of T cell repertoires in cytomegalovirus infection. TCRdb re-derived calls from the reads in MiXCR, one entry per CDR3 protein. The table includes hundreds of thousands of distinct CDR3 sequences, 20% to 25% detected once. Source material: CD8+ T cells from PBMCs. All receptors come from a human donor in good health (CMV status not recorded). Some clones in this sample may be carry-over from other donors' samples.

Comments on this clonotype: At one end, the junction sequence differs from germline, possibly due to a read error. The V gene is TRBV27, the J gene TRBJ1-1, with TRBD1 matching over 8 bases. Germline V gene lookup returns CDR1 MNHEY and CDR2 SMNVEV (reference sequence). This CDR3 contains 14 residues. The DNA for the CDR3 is TGTACCAGCAGTTTCACAGGGGGAGTCACTGAAGCTTTCTTT. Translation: CTSSFTGGVTEAFF.

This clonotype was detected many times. This CDR3 reads CASSFTSGAINEQFF. CDR3 nucleotide sequence: TGTGCCAGCAGTTTTACTAGCGGGGCAATCAATGAGCAGTTCTTC. The rearrangement links TRBV7-8 to TRBJ2-1; 10 nucleotides match TRBD2. Trimming took 6 bases from V and 6 from J; bases not matched to a gene: 8. Per the germline V gene, CDR1 is SGHVS and CDR2 is FQNEAQ. The length of the CDR3 is 15 residues. Complete variable domain (other parts from reference TRBV7-8 and TRBJ2-1): GAGVSQSPRYKVAKRGQDVALRCDPISGHVSLFWYQQALGQGPEFLTYFQNEAQLDKSGLPSDRFFAERPEGSVSTLKIQRTQQEDSAVYLCASSFTSGAINEQFFGPGTRLTVL.

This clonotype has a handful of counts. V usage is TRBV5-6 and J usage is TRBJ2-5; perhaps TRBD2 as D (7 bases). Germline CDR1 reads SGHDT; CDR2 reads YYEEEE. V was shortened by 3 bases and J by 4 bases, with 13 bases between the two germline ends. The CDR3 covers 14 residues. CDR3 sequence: CASSSGGWRETQYF. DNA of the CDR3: TGTGCCAGCAGCTCGGGGGGCTGGAGAGAGACCCAGTACTTC.

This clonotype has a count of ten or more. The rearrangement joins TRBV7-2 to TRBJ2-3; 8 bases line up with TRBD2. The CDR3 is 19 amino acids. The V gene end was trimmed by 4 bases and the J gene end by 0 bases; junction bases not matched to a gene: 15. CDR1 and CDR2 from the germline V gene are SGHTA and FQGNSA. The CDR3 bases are TGTGCCAGCAGCTCTCCCTTTTTGAGAGCGGGGGCTAGCACAGATACGCAGTATTTT. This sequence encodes CASSSPFLRAGASTDTQYF.

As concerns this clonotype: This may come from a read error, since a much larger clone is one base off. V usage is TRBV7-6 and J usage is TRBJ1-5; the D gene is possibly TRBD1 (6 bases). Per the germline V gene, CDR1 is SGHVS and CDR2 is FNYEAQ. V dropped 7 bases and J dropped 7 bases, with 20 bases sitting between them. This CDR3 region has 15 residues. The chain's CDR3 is CASNLYPGAEQPQHF. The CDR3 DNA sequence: TGTGCCAGCAACTTGTATCCGGGGGCGGAACAGCCCCAGCATTTT.

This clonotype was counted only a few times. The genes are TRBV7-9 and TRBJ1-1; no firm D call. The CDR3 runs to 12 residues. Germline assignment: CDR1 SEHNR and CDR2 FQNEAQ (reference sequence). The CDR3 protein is CAVFGRATEAFF. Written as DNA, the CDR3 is TGTGCTGTATTTGGGCGGGCCACTGAAGCTTTCTTT.

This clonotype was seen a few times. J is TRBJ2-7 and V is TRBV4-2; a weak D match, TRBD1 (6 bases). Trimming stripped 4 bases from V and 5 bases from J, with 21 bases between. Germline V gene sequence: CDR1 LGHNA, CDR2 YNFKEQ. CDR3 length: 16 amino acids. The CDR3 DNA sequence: TGTGCCAGCAGCCCCTTACAGGGTACATCGGTCCACGAGCAGTACTTC. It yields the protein CASSPLQGTSVHEQYF.

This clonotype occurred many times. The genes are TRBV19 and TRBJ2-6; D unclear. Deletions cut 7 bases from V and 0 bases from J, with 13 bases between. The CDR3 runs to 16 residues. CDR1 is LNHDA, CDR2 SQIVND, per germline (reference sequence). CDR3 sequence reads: CASTPKFFSGANVLTF. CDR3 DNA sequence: TGTGCCAGTACCCCCAAGTTTTTCTCTGGGGCCAACGTCCTGACTTTC. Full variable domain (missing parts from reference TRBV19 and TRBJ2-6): DGGITQSPKYLFRKEGQNVTLSCEQNLNHDAMYWYRQDPGQGLRLIYYSQIVNDFQKGDIAEGYSVSREKKESFPLTVTSAQKNPTAFYLCASTPKFFSGANVLTFGAGSRLTVL.

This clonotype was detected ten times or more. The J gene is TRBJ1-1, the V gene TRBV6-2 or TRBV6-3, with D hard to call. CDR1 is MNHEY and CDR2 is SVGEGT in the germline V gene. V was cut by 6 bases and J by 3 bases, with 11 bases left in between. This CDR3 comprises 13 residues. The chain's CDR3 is CASSFIKDTEAFF. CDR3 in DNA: TGTGCCAGCAGCTTTATCAAGGACACTGAAGCTTTCTTT.

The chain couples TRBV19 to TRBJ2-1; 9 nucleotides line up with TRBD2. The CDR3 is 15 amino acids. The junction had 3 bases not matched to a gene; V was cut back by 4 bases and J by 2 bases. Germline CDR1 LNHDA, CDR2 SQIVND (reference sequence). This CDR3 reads CASSTGGGAYNEQFF. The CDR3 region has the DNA TGTGCCAGTAGTACCGGCGGGGGGGCCTACAATGAGCAGTTCTTC.

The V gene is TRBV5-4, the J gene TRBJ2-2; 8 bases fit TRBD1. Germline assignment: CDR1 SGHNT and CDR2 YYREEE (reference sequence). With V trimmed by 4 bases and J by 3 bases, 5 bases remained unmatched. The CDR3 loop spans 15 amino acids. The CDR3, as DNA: TGTGCCAGCAGCGGGGGGACAGGTTACACCGGGGAGCTGTTTTTT. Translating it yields CASSGGTGYTGELFF.

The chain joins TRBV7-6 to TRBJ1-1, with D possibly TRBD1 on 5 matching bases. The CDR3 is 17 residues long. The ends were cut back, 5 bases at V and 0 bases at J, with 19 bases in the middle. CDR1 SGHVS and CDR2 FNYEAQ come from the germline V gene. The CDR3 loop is CASSPRDRITLNTEAFF. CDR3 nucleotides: TGTGCCAGCAGCCCACGGGACCGAATCACATTGAACACTGAAGCTTTCTTT. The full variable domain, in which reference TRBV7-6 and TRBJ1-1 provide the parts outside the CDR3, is GAGVSQSPRYKVTKRGQDVALRCDPISGHVSLYWYRQALGQGPEFLTYFNYEAQQDKSGLPNDRFSAERPEGSISTLTIQRTEQRDSAMYRCASSPRDRITLNTEAFFGQGTRLTVV.

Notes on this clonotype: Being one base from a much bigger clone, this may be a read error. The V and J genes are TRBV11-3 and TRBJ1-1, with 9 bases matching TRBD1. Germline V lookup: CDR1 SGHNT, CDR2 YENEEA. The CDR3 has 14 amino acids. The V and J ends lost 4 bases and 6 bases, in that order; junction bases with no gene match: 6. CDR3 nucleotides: TGTGCCAGCAGCTCCTCCAGGACAGGGGCTGAAGCTTTCTTT. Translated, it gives CASSSSRTGAEAFF.

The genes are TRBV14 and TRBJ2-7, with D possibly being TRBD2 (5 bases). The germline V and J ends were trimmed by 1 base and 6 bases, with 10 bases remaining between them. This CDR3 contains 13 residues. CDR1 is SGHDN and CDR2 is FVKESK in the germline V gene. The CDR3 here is CASSQGWGVEQYF. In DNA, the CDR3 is TGTGCCAGCAGCCAAGGATGGGGAGTCGAGCAGTACTTC.